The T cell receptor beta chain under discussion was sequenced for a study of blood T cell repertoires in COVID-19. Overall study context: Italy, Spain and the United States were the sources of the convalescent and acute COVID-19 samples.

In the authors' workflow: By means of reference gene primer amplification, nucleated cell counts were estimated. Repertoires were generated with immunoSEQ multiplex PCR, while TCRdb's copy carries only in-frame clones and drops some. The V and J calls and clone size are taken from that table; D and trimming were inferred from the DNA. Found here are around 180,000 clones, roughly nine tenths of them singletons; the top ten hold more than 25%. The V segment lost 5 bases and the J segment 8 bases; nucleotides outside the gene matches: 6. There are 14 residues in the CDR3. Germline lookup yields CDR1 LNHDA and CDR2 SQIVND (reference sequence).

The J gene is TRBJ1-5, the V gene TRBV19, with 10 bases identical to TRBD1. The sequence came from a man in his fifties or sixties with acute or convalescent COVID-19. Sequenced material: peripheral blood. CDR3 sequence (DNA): TGTGCCAGTAGTCCGCGGGACAGGGGAAAGCCCCAGCATTTT. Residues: CASSPRDRGKPQHF. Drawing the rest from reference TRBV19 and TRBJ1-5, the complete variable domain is DGGITQSPKYLFRKEGQNVTLSCEQNLNHDAMYWYRQDPGQGLRLIYYSQIVNDFQKGDIAEGYSVSREKKESFPLTVTSAQKNPTAFYLCASSPRDRGKPQHFGDGTRLSIL.